This T cell receptor (beta chain) was observed in a study of T cells in tuberculosis. Time point denoted: new active TB diagnosis, blood taken before or within 7 days of starting treatment. The method was immunoSEQ multiplex PCR; TCRdb's version includes in-frame clones alone and lacks a portion of them. This sample has approximately 49,000 clones, with nearly 95% found just once. The sample holds a few counts of this clone. Trimming took off 6 bases at V and 7 bases at J, with 18 bases between the two ends. The CDR3 is made up of 14 amino acids. Germline V gene sequence: CDR1 MNHEY, CDR2 SMNVEV (reference sequence).

This chain joins TRBV27 and TRBJ2-5, with a tentative D call TRBD2 (6 bases). The sequencing here drew on PBMCs, taken at tuberculosis diagnosis. This TCR was recovered from an adult with tuberculosis. In nucleotides, the CDR3 is TGTGCCAGCAGCCCAGGGACTCTAGGAGCGACCCAGTACTTC. Its protein is CASSPGTLGATQYF.